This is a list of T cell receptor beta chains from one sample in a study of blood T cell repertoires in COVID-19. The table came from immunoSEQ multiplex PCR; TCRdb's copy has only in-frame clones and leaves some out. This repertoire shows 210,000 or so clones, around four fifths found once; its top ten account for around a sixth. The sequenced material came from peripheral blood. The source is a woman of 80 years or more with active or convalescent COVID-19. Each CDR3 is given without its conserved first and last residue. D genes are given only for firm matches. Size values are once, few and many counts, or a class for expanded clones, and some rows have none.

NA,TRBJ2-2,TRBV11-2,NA,ASSLDRSWELF
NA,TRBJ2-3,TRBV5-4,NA,ASSLPSARKDTQY
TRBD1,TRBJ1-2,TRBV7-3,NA,ASSLAGGMVGYT
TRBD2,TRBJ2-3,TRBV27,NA,ASRGLRGPDTQY
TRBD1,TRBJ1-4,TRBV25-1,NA,ASSAGQGFGSSEKLF
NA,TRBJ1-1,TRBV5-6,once,ASSLRSEAF
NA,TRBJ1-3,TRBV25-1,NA,ASSGGNTIY
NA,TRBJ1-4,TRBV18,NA,ASSPPGQGRDEKLF
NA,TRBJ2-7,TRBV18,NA,ASSPGRDEQY
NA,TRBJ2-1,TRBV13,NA,ASSFSSDSSYNEQF
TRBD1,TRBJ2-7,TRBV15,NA,ATSSLRDRGEQY
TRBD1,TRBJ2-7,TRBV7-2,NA,ASSLNRGDWYEQY
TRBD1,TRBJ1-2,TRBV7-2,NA,ASSPGGTLAYGYT
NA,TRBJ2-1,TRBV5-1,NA,ASNRLGSYNEQF
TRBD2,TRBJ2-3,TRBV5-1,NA,ASSRQTSGRPTPDTQY
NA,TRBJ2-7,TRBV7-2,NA,ASSRSYEQY
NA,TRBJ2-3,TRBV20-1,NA,SASTEVSQY
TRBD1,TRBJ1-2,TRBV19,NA,ASSTDGTGPSYGYT
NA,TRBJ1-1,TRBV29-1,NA,SVGRVQEAF
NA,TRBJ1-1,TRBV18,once,ASSPPYRNTEAF
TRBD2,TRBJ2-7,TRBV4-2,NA,ASSQGDSGRDRTYEQY
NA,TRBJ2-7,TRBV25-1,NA,ASSERAGKEQY
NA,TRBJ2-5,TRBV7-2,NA,ASSLGRGRGQETQY
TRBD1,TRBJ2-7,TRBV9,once,ASSAGDRGAYEQY
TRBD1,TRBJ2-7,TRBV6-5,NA,ASSRRQGRSYEQY
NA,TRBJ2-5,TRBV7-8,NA,ASSSPGDFREETQY
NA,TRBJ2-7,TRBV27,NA,ASKAGPASYEQY
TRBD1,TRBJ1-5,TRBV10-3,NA,AISERQGNQPQH
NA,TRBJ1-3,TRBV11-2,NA,ASGPIAGGVGNTIY
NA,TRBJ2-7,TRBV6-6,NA,ASSTPSYEQY
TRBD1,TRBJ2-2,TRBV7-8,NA,ASSRQGASTGELF
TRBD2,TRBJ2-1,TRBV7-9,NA,ASSLRAGGKGEQF
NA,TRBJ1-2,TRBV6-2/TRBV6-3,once,ASSYRQGVGYGYT
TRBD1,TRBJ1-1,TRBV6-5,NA,ASRPGTGFAEAF
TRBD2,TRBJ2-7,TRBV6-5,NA,ASSYAPSGGYEQY
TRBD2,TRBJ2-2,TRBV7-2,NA,ASSAGGGVNTGELF
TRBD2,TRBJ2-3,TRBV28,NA,ASSFPTSGRSADTQY
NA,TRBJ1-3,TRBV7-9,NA,ASSFGSIGNTIY
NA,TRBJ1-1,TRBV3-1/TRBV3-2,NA,ASSLFGGLNTEAF
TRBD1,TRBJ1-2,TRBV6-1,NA,ASSDWQGVLYGYT
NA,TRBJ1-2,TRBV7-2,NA,ASSFNTNYGYT
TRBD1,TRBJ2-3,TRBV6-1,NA,ASSGDRGARTDTQY
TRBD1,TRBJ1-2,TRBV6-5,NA,ASSYRGGQGFYGYT
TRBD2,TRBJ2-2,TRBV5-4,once,ASSLLREANTGELF
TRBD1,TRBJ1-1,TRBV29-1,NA,SVEPWPGQGVTEAF
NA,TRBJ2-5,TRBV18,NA,ASSPQETQY
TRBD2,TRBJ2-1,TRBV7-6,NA,ASSREWRGTSNEQF
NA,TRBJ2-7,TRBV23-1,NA,ASSQCPGTYEQY
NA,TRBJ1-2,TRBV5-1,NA,ASSLYRADGDGYT
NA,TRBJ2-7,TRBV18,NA,ASSPGSQGPHEQY
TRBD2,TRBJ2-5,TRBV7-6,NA,ASSLVAGGPGETQY